This T cell receptor beta chain comes out of a study of shared clonotypes between healthy human individuals. Study observations and caveats: In this cohort, only blood was sampled, and tissue repertoires likely differ. Memory subsets had estimated richness that was generally smaller than that of naive subsets.

This CDR3 region has 14 residues. With 2 bases removed from V and 5 bases from J, the gap between germline ends came to 12 bases. Germline V gives CDR1 WNHNN, CDR2 SYGVQD (reference sequence). Turning to this clone: What it binds is not known.

The assay ran at deep level. The authors split each subset's genomic DNA evenly across several immunoSEQ plates. Sequencing used immunoSEQ multiplex PCR; TCRdb keeps in-frame clones, though not all of them. Here the sample spans 2 million to 2.5 million clones, roughly 93% being singletons. The sequence was obtained from a man between 18 and 35 years old in good health. Some clones in this sample may be carry-over from other donors' samples. The rearrangement links TRBV10-1 to TRBJ2-5, with D perhaps assigned TRBD1 or TRBD2 (5 bases each). Material for sequencing was naive CD4+ T cells from PBMCs. Subset specified: CD45RA+ positively selected. The CDR3 DNA follows: TGCGCCAGCAGTGAGCCAGGGACCAGGGAGACCCAGTACTTC. Translation gives CASSEPGTRETQYF.